The 11 T cell receptor beta chains below were found in one sample sequenced in a study of T cell responses to AZD1222 COVID-19 vaccine. TCRdb's copy holds only in-frame clones and misses some; the assay was immunoSEQ multiplex PCR. This repertoire shows about 46,000 clones, 85% to 90% found once; its top ten account for roughly 1.1%. The sample in question was peripheral blood, obtained 28 days after the second AZD1222 dose. The receptors shown here come from an adult who received the AZD1222 COVID-19 vaccine.

CDR3 sequence reads: CASSEGLAGDKGQQYF. The CDR3 DNA reads TGCGCCAGCAGCGAGGGACTAGCGGGAGATAAGGGGCAGCAGTACTTC. The gene calls are TRBV5-1 and TRBJ2-7, with TRBD2 identical over 14 bases. The trim removed 4 bases at V and 8 bases at J, leaving 11 bases unmatched. CDR1 is SGHRS and CDR2 is YFSETQ in the germline V gene. The CDR3 has 16 amino acids.

The genes are TRBV27 and TRBJ1-4, with D possibly TRBD1 on 5 matching bases. In germline, CDR1 is MNHEY, CDR2 SMNVEV (reference sequence). V was clipped by 4 bases and J by 0 bases, with 9 bases between them. This CDR3 region has 15 residues. The CDR3 reads CASSYRGATNEKLFF. For the CDR3, the DNA is TGTGCCAGCAGTTATAGGGGCGCAACTAATGAAAAACTGTTTTTT.

The chain is built from TRBV11-2 and TRBJ2-1; 12 nucleotides match TRBD2. Germline assignment: CDR1 SGHAT and CDR2 FQNNGV. The CDR3 consists of 16 residues. The J segment lost 7 bases and the V segment lost 4 bases, leaving 8 bases of the junction unmatched. In DNA, the CDR3 is TGTGCCAGCAGCTCTCCCCTAGCGGGAGGGGATAATGAGCAGTTCTTC. Residues: CASSSPLAGGDNEQFF.

The CDR3, as DNA: TGCAGTGCTAGTTACGGGGCCCATAATTCACCCCTCCACTTT. This gives the protein CSASYGAHNSPLHF. The V call is TRBV20-1, the J call TRBJ1-6, with D tentatively TRBD1 (5 bases). Trimming took 3 bases from V and 5 from J, leaving 11 bases between them. This CDR3 has 14 amino acids. Per germline, CDR1 DFQATT and CDR2 SNEGSKA (reference sequence).

The chain has TRBV5-1 and TRBJ2-7, with TRBD1 matching 8 bases. The CDR3 is 15 amino acids. J was trimmed by 6 bases and V by 0 bases; bases with no gene match: 8. Looked up from germline, CDR1 is SGHRS and CDR2 is YFSETQ. CDR3 loop: CASSLVGQGVGEQYF. The CDR3 coding sequence is TGCGCCAGCAGCTTGGTCGGACAGGGAGTAGGCGAGCAGTACTTC.

The chain is built from TRBV2 and TRBJ2-7; D is tentatively TRBD1 or TRBD2 (5 bases each). Between the trimmed V and J ends, which lost 8 bases and 2 bases, there was a span of 13 bases. The germline V gene encodes CDR1 SNHLY and CDR2 FYNNEI. The CDR3 covers 13 residues. In DNA form, the CDR3 reads TGTGCCAGCGAGGGGCGGGCCGCCTACGAGCAGTACTTC. It codes for CASEGRAAYEQYF.

The V call is TRBV19, the J call TRBJ1-5; the D is unclear. Per germline, CDR1 LNHDA and CDR2 SQIVND (reference sequence). Trimming cost V 4 bases and J 3 bases, with 7 bases left between them. This CDR3 has 13 amino acids. CDR3 in DNA: TGTGCCAGTAGTAGAGGGATCAATCAGCCCCAGCATTTT. Translating it yields CASSRGINQPQHF.

This chain connects TRBV7-9 to TRBJ1-1; TRBD1 is a possible D gene (5 bases). The V gene's germline CDR1 is SEHNR and CDR2 FQNEAQ (reference sequence). This CDR3 is 14 amino acids long. V lost 5 bases to trimming and J lost 4 bases, with 14 bases between them. Here the CDR3 DNA reads TGTGCCAGCAGCCCACAGGCATCAGGCACTGAAGCTTTCTTT. Amino acids: CASSPQASGTEAFF.

The chain carries TRBV20-1 and TRBJ2-7; D remains ambiguous. Per the germline V gene, CDR1 is DFQATT and CDR2 is SNEGSKA (reference sequence). Trimming took off 7 bases at V and 3 bases at J, with 10 bases between the two ends. This CDR3 contains 11 residues. Here the CDR3 DNA reads TGCAGTGTGCGGTCCAGCTACGAGCAGTACTTC. The encoded protein is CSVRSSYEQYF.

This chain links TRBV19 with TRBJ1-1; D not resolved. There are 11 residues in the CDR3. Trimming left V 3 bases short and J 1 base short, with 0 bases between. The V gene's germline CDR1 is LNHDA and CDR2 SQIVND (reference sequence). The chain's CDR3 is CASSMNTEAFF. Written as DNA, the CDR3 is TGTGCCAGTAGTATGAACACTGAAGCTTTCTTT.

The J gene is TRBJ2-7, the V gene TRBV6-1, with D maybe TRBD2 (5 bases). Germline V gene data show CDR1 as MNHNS and CDR2 as SASEGT. The CDR3 sequence is 15 residues long. Trimming cost V 0 bases and J 3 bases, with 12 bases left between them. The CDR3 loop reads CASSEALPRDYEQYF. In nucleotides, the CDR3 is TGTGCCAGCAGTGAAGCGCTTCCCCGGGACTACGAGCAGTACTTC.